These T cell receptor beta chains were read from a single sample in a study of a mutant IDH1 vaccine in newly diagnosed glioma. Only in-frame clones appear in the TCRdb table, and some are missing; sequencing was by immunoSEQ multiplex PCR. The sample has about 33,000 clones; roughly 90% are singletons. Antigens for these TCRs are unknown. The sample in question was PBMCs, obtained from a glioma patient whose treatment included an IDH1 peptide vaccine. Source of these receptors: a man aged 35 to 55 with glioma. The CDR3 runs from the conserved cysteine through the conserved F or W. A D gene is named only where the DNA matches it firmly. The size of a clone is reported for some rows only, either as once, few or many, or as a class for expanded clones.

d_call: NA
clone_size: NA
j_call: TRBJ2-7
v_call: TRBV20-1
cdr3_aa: CSAISSYEQYF
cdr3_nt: TGCAGTGCTATTTCCTCCTACGAGCAGTACTTC

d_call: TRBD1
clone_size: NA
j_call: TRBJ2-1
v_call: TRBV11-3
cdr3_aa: CASSGPGQGAPNEQFF
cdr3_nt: TGTGCCAGCAGCGGACCGGGACAGGGGGCTCCCAATGAGCAGTTCTTC

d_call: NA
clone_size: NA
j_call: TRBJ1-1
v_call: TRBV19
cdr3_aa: CASRVSTEAFF
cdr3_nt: TGTGCCAGTAGAGTTTCCACTGAAGCTTTCTTT

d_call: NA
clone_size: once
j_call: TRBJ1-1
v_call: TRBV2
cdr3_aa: CASSEDGNTEAFF
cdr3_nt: TGTGCCAGCAGTGAAGACGGGAACACTGAAGCTTTCTTT

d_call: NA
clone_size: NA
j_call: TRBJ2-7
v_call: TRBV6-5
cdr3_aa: CASSYSTWVHEQYF
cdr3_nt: TGTGCCAGCAGTTACTCGACCTGGGTACACGAGCAGTACTTC

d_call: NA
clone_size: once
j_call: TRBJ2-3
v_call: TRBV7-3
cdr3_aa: CASAALGASRSGDTQYF
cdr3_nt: TGTGCCAGCGCGGCATTGGGGGCCTCCCGGAGCGGAGATACGCAGTATTTT

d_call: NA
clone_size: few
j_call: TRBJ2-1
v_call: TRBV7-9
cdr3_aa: CASSLDGLANGDEQFF
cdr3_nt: TGTGCCAGCAGCTTAGATGGCCTAGCCAATGGGGATGAGCAGTTCTTC

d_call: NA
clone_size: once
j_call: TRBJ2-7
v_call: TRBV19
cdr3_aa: CASRGPAYEQYF
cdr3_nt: TGTGCCAGTAGGGGGCCTGCCTACGAGCAGTACTTC

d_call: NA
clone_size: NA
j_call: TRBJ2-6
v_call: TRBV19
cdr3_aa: CASSRGTDISGANVLTF
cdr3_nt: TGTGCCAGTAGTAGGGGGACCGACATCTCTGGGGCCAACGTCCTGACTTTC

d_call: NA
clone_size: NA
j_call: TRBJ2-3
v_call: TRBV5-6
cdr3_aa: CASSFGWGVTDTQYF
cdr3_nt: TGTGCCAGCAGCTTTGGGTGGGGGGTCACAGATACGCAGTATTTT